This T cell receptor (beta chain) comes out of a study of CD8 T cells in Susac syndrome. V shed 3 bases, J shed 6 bases, and the junction held 2 bases outside the gene matches. Germline CDR1 and CDR2: DFQATT and SNEGSKA (reference sequence). The CDR3 has 13 amino acids. In this sample, this clonotype turned up once. Sequencing of TCR beta was performed on blood CD8+ and CD4+ T cells. Healthy donors acted as controls, with matching for age and sex. The authors negatively isolated CD8+ and CD4+ T cells and FACS-enriched TEMRA cells. RNA was extracted with the RNeasy kit, and a quantity of roughly 0.45 to 1 ug was reverse transcribed using random hexamers. The amplification used immunoSEQ multiplex PCR on TCR beta CDR3; it spanned 54 Vbeta and 13 Jbeta. TCRdb re-called the immunoSEQ multiplex PCR reads through MiXCR, storing one row per CDR3 protein. The sample records about 140,000 distinct CDR3 sequences, approximately 93% being singletons.

Sequences were obtained from CD8+ T cells from PBMCs. This TCR derives from a human donor in good health. The chain has TRBV20-1 and TRBJ2-7, with TRBD2 matching 13 bases. CDR3 DNA sequence: TGCAGTGCTAGGACTAGCGGGAGGAGCGAGCAGTACTTC. This translates into CSARTSGRSEQYF.